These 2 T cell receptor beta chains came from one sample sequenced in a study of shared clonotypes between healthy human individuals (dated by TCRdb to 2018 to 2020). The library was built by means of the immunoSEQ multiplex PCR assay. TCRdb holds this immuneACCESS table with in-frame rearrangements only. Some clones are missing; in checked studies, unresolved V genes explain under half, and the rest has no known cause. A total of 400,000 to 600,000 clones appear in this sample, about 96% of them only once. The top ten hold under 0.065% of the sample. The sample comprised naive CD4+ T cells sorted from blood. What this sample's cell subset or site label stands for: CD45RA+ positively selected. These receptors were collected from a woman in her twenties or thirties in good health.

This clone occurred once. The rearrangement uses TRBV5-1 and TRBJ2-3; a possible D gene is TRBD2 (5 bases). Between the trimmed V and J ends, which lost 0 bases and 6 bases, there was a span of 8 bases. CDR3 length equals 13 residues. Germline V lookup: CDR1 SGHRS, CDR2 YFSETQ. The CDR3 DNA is TGCGCCAGCAGCTTGGATCCGGGGGATACGCAGTATTTT. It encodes CASSLDPGDTQYF.

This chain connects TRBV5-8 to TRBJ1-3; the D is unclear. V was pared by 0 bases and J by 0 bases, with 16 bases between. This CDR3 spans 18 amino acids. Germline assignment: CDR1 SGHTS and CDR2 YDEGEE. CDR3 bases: TGTGCCAGCAGCTTGGGAAAATTGGCCCATAGCTCTGGAAACACCATATATTTT. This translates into CASSLGKLAHSSGNTIYF. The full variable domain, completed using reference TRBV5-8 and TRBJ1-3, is EAGVTQSPTHLIKTRGQQATLRCSPISGHTSVYWYQQALGLGLQFLLWYDEGEERNRGNFPPRFSGRQFPNYSSELNVNALELEDSALYLCASSLGKLAHSSGNTIYFGEGSWLTVV.